Included here is one TCR beta chain sequence, with context. Its binding antigen is unknown. These data originate in a study of CXCR3-negative and CXCR3-positive naive CD8 T cells (dated by TCRdb to between 2018 and 2020). Notes on the research overall: Roughly 140 million TRB reads were obtained in total, roughly 1.5 +/- 0.3 million reads per library. Diversity and physicochemical repertoire analyses covered about a dozen donors pooled from two independent experiments. The TRBV-TRBJ cluster analysis covered naive subsets from 5 or 6 donors and memory cells from 3 donors. Paper-wide results and their limitations: Similar TRBV-TRBJ usage was shown by naive CXCR3-negative and CXCR3-positive cells from the same donor, whereas distinct patterns were shown by memory cells. Because surface CD5, which is linked to self-reactivity in mice, was comparable between the naive subsets, TCR interaction strength was also inferred from TRB CDR3 physicochemical properties. CXCR3 expression partially decreased after cryopreservation, so most assays used freshly isolated PBMCs. Comparably high repertoire diversity was found in both naive subsets, whereas much lower repertoire diversity was found in memory CD8+ T cells.

The CDR3 sequence holds 12 residues, the cysteine and phenylalanine included. The DNA is unrecorded. CDR1 SQVTM and CDR2 ANQGSEA were looked up in the germline V gene. For every CD8+ T cell subset, fewer than 350,000 cells were flow-sorted straight into RLT lysis buffer, and each subset was sorted in triplicate. Peripheral blood mononuclear cells were isolated from buffy coats using standard density gradient centrifugation. Total RNA was extracted from sorted cells with an RNeasy Mini Kit. Sequencer: NextSeq 550. The Human TCR Profiling Kit (MiLaboratory) was used to make UMI-labeled 5' RACE TRB cDNA libraries. The full amount of extracted RNA was used for cDNA synthesis, and the full amount of resulting cDNA was used for PCR amplification. Libraries were prepared in parallel with an identical number of PCR cycles. Turning to the authors' computational methods: With a requirement of at least two reads per UMI, MIGEC and MiXCR extracted about 52,000 +/- 9,100 unique UMI-labeled TRB cDNA molecules per library. An average of around 40,000 +/- 10,000 functional in-frame TRB CDR3 nucleotide clonotypes without stop codons was found per library. Diversity metrics, including normalized Shannon-Wiener and Chao1, were computed in VDJtools after downsampling to 5000 UMI-labeled TRB molecules per sample. For the central five CDR3 residues, VDJtools calculated physicochemical properties weighted by clonotype size, namely interaction energy, strength, volume and Kidera factor 4. The reads underwent TCRdb reprocessing, giving one record for each CDR3 protein sequence and no DNA. TCRdb, not the authors, supplied the V and J calls. The sample table records 45,000 to 70,000 distinct CDR3 sequences. The ten biggest clones cover 20% to 25% of the sample.

Sequenced input: memory CD8+ T cells from blood. The cell subset or site label of this sample denotes: conventional CD8+ memory T cells (TMEM), sorted as controls. The clonotype was recovered from a human donor in good health. Some clones in this sample may be carry-over from other donors' samples. Here the chain combines TRBV29-1 and TRBJ1-2; TCRdb proposes TRBD1, but this gene call is untestable without DNA. The CDR3 reads CSAPGTLHGYTF.